This T cell receptor (beta chain) is drawn from a study of breast tumors, draining lymph nodes, adjacent tissues. Worth noting for this clonotype: The target antigen is unknown.

Trimming took 0 bases from V and 5 from J, leaving 20 bases between them. Per germline, CDR1 DFQATT and CDR2 SNEGSKA (reference sequence). The CDR3 length is 16 residues. TCRdb reanalysed the multiplex PCR reads using MiXCR and keeps one entry per CDR3 protein. The profile shows 15,000 or so distinct CDR3 sequences, 55% of them singletons. Points from the study as a whole: The data were judged consistent with most tumor T cells coming from lymph node and expanding in tumor. Compared with basal-like, luminal-like tumors shared significantly more repertoire with nontumor tissue. Tumor TCR diversity was below lymph nodes but above nontumor tissue. The lymph node origin of tumor T cells was framed as consistent with a hypothesis, not demonstrated.

This clonotype was sampled from a female donor with breast cancer. Some clones in this sample may be carry-over from other donors' samples. The sample comprised tumor-adjacent breast tissue. This chain links TRBV20-1 with TRBJ2-7, with a weak D call TRBD2 (5 bases). The CDR3 protein is CSARDPLGLVSDEQYF. CDR3 nucleotide sequence: TGCAGTGCTAGAGACCCACTAGGTCTGGTGTCGGACGAGCAGTACTTC.